Listed below are T cell receptor beta chains from one sample, sequenced in a study of blood T cells in healthy people across ages. Using its own MiXCR run on the 5' RACE reads, TCRdb lists one record per CDR3 protein. The repertoire holds 580,000 or so distinct CDR3 sequences, with around 48% as singletons. Sequences were obtained from blood. These receptors were obtained from a man older than 75 in good health. Both conserved end residues are part of each CDR3. The D gene is left open where the match is weak. A row's size may be missing; if present it is once, few, many or a size class.

-	TRBV3-1	-	TRBJ1-4	CASSQNFNEKLFF	TGTGCCAGCAGCCAGAACTTTAATGAAAAACTGTTTTTT
TRBD1	TRBV24-1	-	TRBJ2-5	CATSEPSSGTGGTETQYF	TGTGCCACCAGTGAACCATCTTCCGGGACAGGGGGCACAGAGACCCAGTACTTC
-	TRBV7-6	-	TRBJ1-1	CASSLIGGTEAFF	TGTGCCAGCAGCCTCATTGGGGGGACTGAAGCTTTCTTT
-	TRBV6-2/TRBV6-3	-	TRBJ2-3	CASSGLPRADSDTQYF	TGTGCCAGCAGTGGGCTGCCACGAGCGGATTCAGATACGCAGTATTTT
-	TRBV25-1	once	TRBJ1-1	CASRPWGTGSVAFF	TGTGCCAGCAGGCCTTGGGGTACAGGGAGTGTAGCTTTCTTT
-	TRBV20-1	-	TRBJ2-1	CSASYTGQINEQFF	TGCAGTGCCAGTTATACAGGGCAAATCAATGAGCAGTTCTTC
TRBD2	TRBV7-9	-	TRBJ2-1	CASSLKRGGNNEQFF	TGTGCCAGCAGCTTAAAACGGGGGGGAAACAATGAGCAGTTCTTC
-	TRBV7-2	once	TRBJ2-7	CASSFWFSEQYF	TGTGCCAGCAGCTTTTGGTTTAGCGAGCAGTACTTC
TRBD1	TRBV29-1	-	TRBJ2-7	CSVVQGASYEQYF	TGCAGCGTTGTACAGGGGGCTTCCTACGAGCAGTACTTC
-	TRBV7-9	many	TRBJ1-6	CASSPQGSYNSPLHF	TGTGCCAGCAGCCCCCAGGGGAGCTATAATTCACCCCTCCACTTT
-	TRBV10-3	many	TRBJ2-1	CAISERPQGNEQFF	TGTGCCATCAGTGAGCGCCCTCAGGGCAATGAGCAGTTCTTC
-	TRBV6-2/TRBV6-3	-	TRBJ2-7	CASRFSDEQYF	TGTGCCAGCAGATTCAGCGACGAGCAGTACTTC
-	TRBV29-1	few	TRBJ2-7	CSGLTGEGAEQYF	TGCAGCGGCCTGACTGGGGAGGGGGCCGAGCAGTACTTC
TRBD1	TRBV28	-	TRBJ1-2	CASKGAINYGYTF	TGTGCCAGCAAGGGGGCTATAAACTATGGCTACACCTTC
-	TRBV7-9	-	TRBJ1-5	CASSQGTDNQPQHF	TGTGCCAGCAGCCAGGGGACGGACAATCAGCCCCAGCATTTT
TRBD2	TRBV29-1	-	TRBJ2-1	CSAGLAGGPSNEQFF	TGCAGCGCGGGACTAGCGGGGGGGCCTAGTAATGAGCAGTTCTTC
-	TRBV4-3	-	TRBJ1-5	CASSLSGSRGPQHF	TGCGCCAGCAGCCTTTCGGGCTCCCGGGGGCCCCAGCATTTT
-	TRBV28	-	TRBJ2-7	CASSLAGFSEQYF	TGTGCCAGCAGTTTAGCAGGGTTTAGCGAGCAGTACTTC
TRBD1	TRBV6-2/TRBV6-3	-	TRBJ2-7	CASTPSGQGLYEQYF	TGTGCCAGCACTCCAAGCGGACAGGGTTTATACGAGCAGTACTTC
TRBD2	TRBV6-6	-	TRBJ2-7	CASTSGTSSLEQYF	TGTGCCAGCACCTCCGGGACTAGCTCTCTTGAGCAGTACTTC
TRBD2	TRBV5-1	-	TRBJ2-3	CASSLRSGSRTDTQYF	TGCGCCAGCAGCTTGCGTAGCGGGTCTCGCACAGATACGCAGTATTTT
TRBD1	TRBV9	many	TRBJ1-2	CASSVGTGDFGYTF	TGTGCCAGCAGCGTGGGGACAGGGGATTTCGGCTACACCTTC
-	TRBV20-1	-	TRBJ2-7	CSSPSQSGYEQYF	TGCAGTTCTCCGAGTCAAAGCGGGTACGAGCAGTACTTC
TRBD1	TRBV27	-	TRBJ1-4	CASSQPTPQGENEKLFF	TGTGCCAGCAGTCAACCAACTCCCCAGGGGGAGAATGAAAAACTGTTTTTT
-	TRBV7-2	-	TRBJ2-7	CASSFSGLEQYF	TGTGCCAGCAGCTTTTCGGGACTCGAGCAGTACTTC
TRBD1	TRBV7-3	few	TRBJ1-1	CASSQQGPAEAFF	TGTGCCAGCAGCCAACAGGGGCCCGCCGAAGCTTTCTTT
-	TRBV6-2/TRBV6-3	-	TRBJ2-1	CASSRPGNEQFF	TGTGCCAGCAGCCGGCCTGGGAATGAGCAGTTCTTC
-	TRBV20-1	-	TRBJ2-1	CSARDIRVQFF	TGCAGTGCTAGAGATATCCGAGTGCAGTTCTTC
-	TRBV6-5	few	TRBJ2-1	CASSYSRGLHNEQFF	TGTGCCAGCAGTTACTCGCGGGGGCTTCACAATGAGCAGTTCTTC
-	TRBV9	-	TRBJ2-3	CASSARDGTDTQYF	TGTGCCAGCAGCGCAAGGGACGGCACAGATACGCAGTATTTT
TRBD2	TRBV24-1	few	TRBJ2-1	CATSDASGSTYNEQFF	TGTGCCACCAGTGATGCCAGCGGGAGTACCTACAATGAGCAGTTCTTC
-	TRBV6-5	many	TRBJ2-5	CASSYPPEPRTDSEYQETQYF	TGTGCCAGCAGTTACCCGCCGGAACCCCGGACGGATTCAGAGTACCAAGAGACCCAGTACTTC
TRBD2	TRBV5-1	-	TRBJ2-3	CASSSGLAGGKTDTQYF	TGCGCCAGCAGCAGCGGACTAGCGGGGGGTAAGACAGATACGCAGTATTTT
TRBD2	TRBV6-6	many	TRBJ2-7	CASSYSGSFYEQYF	TGTGCCAGCAGCTACAGCGGGAGTTTCTACGAGCAGTACTTC
TRBD2	TRBV6-6	-	TRBJ2-1	CAGSETSGCEQFF	TGTGCCGGCAGCGAGACTAGCGGTTGTGAGCAGTTCTTC
TRBD2	TRBV7-2	many	TRBJ2-4	CASSQQGTRGAWGKNIQYF	TGTGCCAGCAGCCAGCAAGGGACTAGAGGGGCTTGGGGCAAAAACATTCAGTACTTC
-	TRBV20-1	-	TRBJ1-1	CSAHWQAGGTETFF	TGCAGTGCCCACTGGCAGGCGGGGGGCACTGAAACTTTCTTT
TRBD2	TRBV20-1	-	TRBJ2-3	CSALSPAGGTDTQYF	TGCAGTGCCCTCTCACCCGCGGGGGGCACAGATACGCAGTATTTT
-	TRBV20-1	few	TRBJ1-6	CSATTDNSPLHF	TGCAGTGCGACGACAGATAATTCACCCCTCCACTTT
-	TRBV7-2	-	TRBJ2-5	CASSSSTSETQYF	TGTGCCAGCAGCTCCTCGACTAGTGAGACCCAGTACTTC
-	TRBV12-3/TRBV12-4	few	TRBJ2-1	CASSPRGWVFF	TGTGCCAGCAGCCCACGGGGCTGGGTGTTCTTC
TRBD2	TRBV4-3	once	TRBJ2-1	CASSQQRGSVQEQFF	TGCGCCAGCAGCCAGCAGCGGGGGAGTGTTCAGGAGCAGTTCTTC
-	TRBV29-1	few	TRBJ2-7	CSVALSPYEQYF	TGCAGCGTGGCCCTCTCGCCCTACGAGCAGTACTTC
-	TRBV3-1	-	TRBJ2-3	CASSQGTARDTQYF	TGTGCCAGCAGCCAAGGAACCGCCAGAGATACGCAGTATTTT